Presented here are 12 T cell receptor beta chains from one specimen sequenced in a study of beta chain features in type 1 diabetes. Notes on the study in general: Significant though moderate, a shortening of TCRB CDR3s appeared in all four CD4+ subsets of Type 1 diabetes patients.

Isolated RNA was reverse transcribed in full, so expressed TCRB transcripts were sequenced. Generated by immunoSEQ multiplex PCR, the TCRdb table keeps only in-frame clones and is missing some. The sample carries 600,000 or so clones, 9.5% to 15% recorded once. These TCRs are of unknown antigen specificity. The sample comprised naive CD4+ T cells from blood. The receptor set was obtained from a man aged 25 to 45 with type 1 diabetes.

About this clone: Other DNA sequences from this sample encode an identical CDR3 as well. The rearrangement uses TRBV18 and TRBJ1-1; no clear D. V was pared by 2 bases and J by 0 bases, with 1 base between. This CDR3 contains 12 residues. Germline-derived CDR1 and CDR2 are KGHSH and LQKENI. In nucleotides, the CDR3 is TGTGCCAGCTCACCAATGAACACTGAAGCTTTCTTT. It specifies CASSPMNTEAFF.

The chain links TRBV7-9 to TRBJ1-2; D ambiguous. Germline CDR1 is SEHNR and CDR2 is FQNEAQ (reference sequence). The CDR3 has 11 amino acids. Trimming removed 11 bases at V and 3 bases at J, with 10 bases between. The CDR3 sequence is CAEEGDYGYTF. The CDR3 bases are TGTGCCGAGGAGGGCGACTATGGCTACACCTTC.

The chain carries TRBV7-2 and TRBJ2-2, with D perhaps TRBD1 (5 bases). Deletions cut 5 bases from V and 4 bases from J, with 8 bases between. CDR1 and CDR2 from the germline V gene are SGHTA and FQGNSA. The CDR3 loop spans 13 amino acids. DNA of the CDR3: TGTGCCAGCAGCCAAGACAGCACCGGGGAGCTGTTTTTT. It specifies CASSQDSTGELFF.

The chain employs TRBV6-6 and TRBJ2-2, with a possible D match to TRBD2 (5 bases). V shed 2 bases and J shed 0 bases, with 7 bases lying between them. Germline V lookup: CDR1 MNHNY, CDR2 SVGAGI (reference sequence). This CDR3 has 15 amino acids. The CDR3 sequence is CASSYGSSNTGELFF. CDR3 sequence (DNA): TGTGCCAGCAGTTACGGGAGTTCGAACACCGGGGAGCTGTTTTTT.

The chain couples TRBV9 to TRBJ2-2, with D hard to call. Trimming shortened V by 3 bases and J by 6 bases, and 3 bases separated the two germline ends. Germline V gene data show CDR1 as SGDLS and CDR2 as YYNGEE. The CDR3 covers 11 residues. CDR3 coding DNA: TGTGCCAGCAGCGGGGCCGGGGAGCTGTTTTTT. This codes for CASSGAGELFF.

This clone showed up just a few times. The chain is built from TRBV6-5 and TRBJ2-5; 12 bases match TRBD2. Germline-derived CDR1 and CDR2 are MNHEY and SVGAGI. With V trimmed by 2 bases and J by 4 bases, 2 bases remained unmatched. The length of the CDR3 is 15 residues. The CDR3 loop is CASSYTSGGSETQYF. CDR3 nucleotides: TGTGCCAGCAGTTACACTAGCGGGGGGTCAGAGACCCAGTACTTC.

The rearrangement links TRBV5-1 to TRBJ2-1; a possible D gene is TRBD1 (5 bases). The CDR3 contains 16 residues. The germline V gene has CDR1 SGHRS and CDR2 YFSETQ. V was cut by 0 bases and J by 6 bases, with 16 bases left in between. The CDR3 bases are TGCGCCAGCAGCTTGGAAGCCAGGGTGGGGCGCAATGAGCAGTTCTTC. Translating gives CASSLEARVGRNEQFF.

The rearrangement links TRBV4-1 to TRBJ1-5; D may be TRBD1 (6 bases). The germline V gene encodes CDR1 MGHRA and CDR2 YSYEKL. V was trimmed by 4 bases and J by 3 bases, leaving 19 bases between them. This CDR3 comprises 17 residues. In DNA form, the CDR3 reads TGCGCCAGCAGCCTCGAGCCGCATGGACAGCCCAATCAGCCCCAGCATTTT. This encodes CASSLEPHGQPNQPQHF.

The chain is built from TRBV28 and TRBJ2-1; D is uncertain. The CDR3 runs to 16 residues. Looked up from germline, CDR1 is MDHEN and CDR2 is SYDVKM. The V end was cut by 5 bases, the J end by 4 bases, with 18 bases between. In nucleotides, the CDR3 is TGTGCCAGCAGTACCCCCAGCAATGTACCGTACAATGAGCAGTTCTTC. Its protein is CASSTPSNVPYNEQFF.

V usage is TRBV5-6 and J usage is TRBJ2-7; D gene unclear. The CDR3 runs to 11 residues. CDR1 and CDR2 from the germline V gene are SGHDT and YYEEEE. V gave up 1 base and J gave up 8 bases, with 7 bases separating them. CDR3 amino acids: CASSLNRQQYF. DNA of the CDR3: TGTGCCAGCAGCTTGAACCGTCAGCAGTACTTC.

This clone has a handful of counts. The chain has TRBV7-2 and TRBJ1-2, with D perhaps matching TRBD1 (5 bases). Germline CDR1 reads SGHTA; CDR2 reads FQGNSA. The CDR3 covers 14 residues. Trimming pared 3 bases from V and 7 bases from J, leaving 15 bases between. The CDR3 loop reads CASSFYVDGGGYTF. The CDR3 DNA follows: TGTGCCAGCAGCTTCTATGTCGACGGGGGTGGCTACACCTTC.

There are a few counts of this clone. The chain combines TRBV29-1 with TRBJ1-2; D not resolved. V dropped 8 bases and J dropped 3 bases, with 13 bases sitting between them. The CDR3 consists of 12 residues. Germline V gene lookup returns CDR1 SQVTM and CDR2 ANQGSEA. The DNA of the CDR3 is TGCAGCTCCCTTCACCAGGACTATGGCTACACCTTC. Protein product: CSSLHQDYGYTF.